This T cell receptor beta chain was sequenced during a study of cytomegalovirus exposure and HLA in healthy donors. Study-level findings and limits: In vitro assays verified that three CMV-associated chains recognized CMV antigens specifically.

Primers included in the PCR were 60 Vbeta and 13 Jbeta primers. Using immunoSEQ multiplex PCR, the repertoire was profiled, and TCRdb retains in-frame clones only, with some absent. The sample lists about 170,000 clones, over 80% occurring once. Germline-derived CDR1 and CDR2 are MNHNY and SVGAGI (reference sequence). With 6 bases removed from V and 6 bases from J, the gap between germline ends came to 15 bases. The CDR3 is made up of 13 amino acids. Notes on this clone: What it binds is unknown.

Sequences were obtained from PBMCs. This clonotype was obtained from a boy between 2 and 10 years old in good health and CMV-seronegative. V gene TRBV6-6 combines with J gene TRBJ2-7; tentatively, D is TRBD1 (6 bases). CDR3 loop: CASSPTGMGEQYF. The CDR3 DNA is TGTGCCAGCAGCCCTACAGGGATGGGCGAGCAGTACTTC.